A single T cell receptor (beta chain) is shown here with its context. Its specificity is not known. CDR3 length: 16 residues. V was pared by 0 bases and J by 5 bases, with 7 bases of the junction left unmatched. Germline CDR1 is LGHNA and CDR2 is YNFKEQ. This entry comes from a study of cytomegalovirus exposure and HLA in healthy donors. Looking at the study overall: Samples from HLA-typed donors yielded about 86 million unique TCRs in an early data release. Overall study findings and caveats: Later work associated over 15,000 TCR beta sequences with HLA alleles at 0.05 false discovery rate. In an earlier analysis, about 87% or about 30%: the productive usage of most TCR beta V segments.

PCR used 60 Vbeta primers and 13 Jbeta primers. Assay used: immunoSEQ multiplex PCR; TCRdb lists only in-frame clones, some missing. The sample lists under 200,000 clones; roughly three quarters were seen once. Samples came from healthy bone marrow donors. Sequencing was done on a sample of PBMCs. The source is a male donor in good health and CMV-seropositive. This chain links TRBV4-2 with TRBJ2-5; 9 bases are shared with TRBD2. The CDR3 coding sequence is TGTGCCAGCAGCCAAGATTCGACCAGCGGGGGGGAGACCCAGTACTTC. Translating gives CASSQDSTSGGETQYF.